One and the same sample provided the 12 T cell receptor beta chains below, sequenced in a study of tumor-infiltrating lymphocytes in primary liver carcinoma. Co-extraction yielded RNA and DNA from approximately 20-30 mg of unsorted bulk tissue. Synthesis of TCR beta cDNA was carried out from approximately 0.55 ug total RNA with a constant-region primer. TCR beta libraries came from three nested multiplex PCR rounds using slightly modified ARM-PCR. Use of TRBV1-TRBV30 forward primers with a C-beta reverse primer characterized the first two PCR rounds, which lasted ten to eleven cycles each. One entry per CDR3 protein, called by TCRdb with MiXCR from the multiplex PCR reads. The sample has 100,000 to 120,000 distinct CDR3 sequences; roughly 85% are singletons. The source material was liver tumor tissue from sampling region 3. The subset is: tumor region T3, left-lateral pole. These receptors all stem from a middle-aged man with primary liver carcinoma and hepatitis B virus infection.

As for this clonotype: One end of the junction varies from germline; a read error may be responsible. The chain combines TRBV4-1 with TRBJ2-5; the D is unclear. This CDR3 has 16 residues. In germline, CDR1 is MGHRA, CDR2 YSYEKL. In DNA, the CDR3 is TGCGCCTGCAGCCAGGTATTTAGCAGGTTGGAAGAGACCCAGTACTTC. Protein sequence: CACSQVFSRLEETQYF.

This clonotype was observed many times. J is TRBJ2-1 and V is TRBV7-8; TRBD1 or TRBD2 may be the D gene (7 bases each). The CDR3 is 16 amino acids. The ends were cut back, 5 bases at V and 7 bases at J, with 21 bases in the middle. Germline V gene lookup returns CDR1 SGHVS and CDR2 FQNEAQ. CDR3 nucleotide sequence: TGTGCCAGCAGCGCCAGGGGGGCGGGAGTATCGAATGAGCAGTTCTTC. Translating gives CASSARGAGVSNEQFF.

For this clonotype: The final CDR3 position lacks the conserved phenylalanine or tryptophan, pointing to a likely read error. The J gene is TRBJ2-3, the V gene TRBV10-3, with TRBD1 matching 10 bases. The germline CDR1 and CDR2 sequences are ENHRY and SYGVKD. The CDR3 covers 13 residues. As DNA, the CDR3 is TGTGCTGGAGGGGGACAGGGGTCAGATACGCAGTATCTC. Its protein product is CAGGGQGSDTQYL.

The J gene is TRBJ2-1, the V gene TRBV11-3, with D maybe TRBD2 (5 bases). V gave up 7 bases and J gave up 13 bases, with 20 bases separating them. Per germline, CDR1 SGHNT and CDR2 YENEEA. The CDR3 extends over 13 amino acids. The CDR3 region has the DNA TGTGCCAGCAACTCGGGATGTAGCTGGGAACAGTTCTTC. This encodes CASNSGCSWEQFF.

Concerning this clonotype: The junction shows a germline mismatch at one end, possibly a read error. This rearrangement joins TRBV14 to TRBJ2-7, with TRBD2 as a possible D gene (6 bases). Germline-derived CDR1 and CDR2 are SGHDN and FVKESK. The CDR3 consists of 14 residues. CDR3 sequence: CTSSLRDLEGEQYF. For the CDR3, the DNA is TGTACCAGCAGCCTGCGGGACCTAGAGGGAGAGCAGTACTTC. Full variable domain (outside the CDR3, taken from reference TRBV14 and TRBJ2-7): EAGVTQFPSHSVIEKGQTVTLRCDPISGHDNLYWYRRVMGKEIKFLLHFVKESKQDESGMPNNRFLAERTGGTYSTLKVQPAELEDSGVYFCTSSLRDLEGEQYFGPGTRLTVT.

This clonotype was picked up one time. The chain recombines TRBV11-1 with TRBJ2-3, with 7 bases matching TRBD2. V trimming: 5 bases; J trimming: 3 bases; junction bases outside the gene matches: 20. The germline gives CDR1 SGHAT, CDR2 FQDESV (reference sequence). CDR3 size: 19 residues. The CDR3 DNA reads TGTGCCAGCAGCGGGGCCCGGATTAGAGGGAGGGCCGTGACAGATACGCAGTATTTT. It codes for CASSGARIRGRAVTDTQYF.

The chain uses TRBV29-1 and TRBJ2-7; 9 bases align to TRBD1. This CDR3 is built from 14 residues. Germline lookup yields CDR1 SQVTM and CDR2 ANQGSEA. CDR3 nucleotide sequence: TGCAACATACAAGTTACAGGGGGCGAGGGTGAGCAGTACTTC. Encoded protein: CNIQVTGGEGEQYF.

In the case of this clonotype: Mismatch with germline at one junction end may stem from a read error. The chain uses TRBV10-3 and TRBJ2-7; 11 bases line up with TRBD1. CDR3 size: 14 residues. CDR1 and CDR2 (germline): ENHRY, SYGVKD. The CDR3 DNA is TGTGCCATCAGCTGGACAGGGGGCCCCTACGGGCAGTACTTC. Its translation is CAISWTGGPYGQYF.

This clonotype was observed at least ten times. The CDR3 bases are TGTGCCAGCAGACTCTCGAAAGCGACGACTGAAGCTTTCTTT. This encodes CASRLSKATTEAFF. The chain is built from TRBV28 and TRBJ1-1; D gene unclear. This CDR3 is built from 14 residues. Deletions cut 6 bases from V and 5 bases from J, with 16 bases between. The germline gives CDR1 MDHEN, CDR2 SYDVKM.

Comment on this clonotype: Sequence at one end of the junction differs from germline and may be a read error. The rearrangement uses TRBV6-5 and TRBJ1-1; D ambiguous. The germline V gene encodes CDR1 MNHEY and CDR2 SVGAGI. The CDR3 has 13 amino acids. For the CDR3, the DNA is TGTGCCAGCAGTTATGGGCAGACAACTGATGCTTTCTTT. Its translation is CASSYGQTTDAFF.

Written as DNA, the CDR3 is TGTGTTAGCAGCTTGGGACCAAGGAGCTCCTACGAGCAGTACTTC. Translation gives CVSSLGPRSSYEQYF. The gene calls are TRBV5-5 and TRBJ2-7; the D gene could be TRBD1 or TRBD2 (5 bases each). Germline lookup yields CDR1 SGHKS and CDR2 YYEKEE (reference sequence). The CDR3 runs 15 residues.

A word on this clonotype: The conserved phenylalanine or tryptophan is not found at the CDR3 terminus, so this likely reflects a read error. V usage is TRBV11-1 and J usage is TRBJ2-4; 13 positions agree with TRBD2. The CDR3 covers 17 residues. Germline trimming cut 3 bases from V and 6 bases from J; bases unmatched to any gene: 8. Germline lookup yields CDR1 SGHAT and CDR2 FQDESV (reference sequence). This chain's CDR3 is CASSFPGTSGTGNIQYL. CDR3 sequence (DNA): TGTGCCAGCAGCTTTCCCGGGACTAGCGGGACCGGAAACATTCAGTACCTA.